This T cell receptor (beta chain) was observed in a study of blood T cell repertoires in COVID-19. Clones were read by immunoSEQ multiplex PCR, and TCRdb kept only the in-frame ones, dropping some. The table lists more than 110,000 clones, around nine tenths of them singletons. This clone was observed a single time. V was cut by 5 bases and J by 4 bases, with 14 bases left in between. This CDR3 region has 14 residues. Germline V gene sequence: CDR1 LGHDT, CDR2 YNNKEL (reference sequence). This chain uses TRBV3-1 (or the pseudogene TRBV3-2) with TRBJ1-2; no reliable D call. What was sequenced was peripheral blood. This clonotype originated in a man aged 45-60 years with active or convalescent COVID-19. Here the CDR3 reads CASSNTDGGYGYTF. CDR3 nucleotide sequence: TGTGCCAGCAGCAATACGGACGGAGGCTATGGCTACACCTTC.